Shown below are 23 T cell receptor beta chains from a single sample sequenced in a study of blood T cell repertoires in COVID-19. Only in-frame clones appear in the TCRdb table, and some are missing; sequencing was by immunoSEQ multiplex PCR. The data show over 200,000 clones, almost 90% seen once. What was sequenced was PBMCs or T cells enriched from blood (not recorded which). All receptors come from a man younger than 45 who had been exposed to COVID-19.

The chain joins TRBV28 to TRBJ1-1; D unresolved. Per germline, CDR1 MDHEN and CDR2 SYDVKM. The CDR3 extends over 13 amino acids. With 2 bases removed from V and 5 bases from J, the gap between germline ends came to 9 bases. Written as DNA, the CDR3 is TGTGCCAGCAGTTTAGGAATGAGGACTGAAGCTTTCTTT. Its protein is CASSLGMRTEAFF. Together with reference TRBV28 and TRBJ1-1, the CDR3 gives the full variable domain: DVKVTQSSRYLVKRTGEKVFLECVQDMDHENMFWYRQDPGLGLRLIYFSYDVKMKEKGDIPEGYSVSREKKERFSLILESASTNQTSMYLCASSLGMRTEAFFGQGTRLTVV.

The rearrangement uses TRBV5-4 and TRBJ2-7, with D perhaps matching TRBD2 (6 bases). The germline gives CDR1 SGHNT, CDR2 YYREEE (reference sequence). The V gene lost 4 bases and the J gene lost 4 bases, with 15 bases spanning the gap. The CDR3 has 14 residues. The CDR3 bases are TGTGCCAGCAGCCCAGGCGGGAAGGGGTACGAGCAGTACTTC. Translation: CASSPGGKGYEQYF.

This sequence joins TRBV11-2 and TRBJ2-3, with no clear D. V lost 7 bases, J lost 3 bases, and 14 bases lay in between. This CDR3 is built from 14 residues. Germline V gene data show CDR1 as SGHAT and CDR2 as FQNNGV. The CDR3 region has the DNA TGTGCCAGCAACGCCCCTGGTCGGACAGATACGCAGTATTTT. This gives the protein CASNAPGRTDTQYF.

The chain carries TRBV3-1 (or the pseudogene TRBV3-2) and TRBJ2-5, with D tentatively TRBD2 (7 bases). Germline V gene data show CDR1 as LGHDT and CDR2 as YNNKEL (reference sequence). V dropped 4 bases and J dropped 2 bases, with 20 bases sitting between them. This CDR3 has 17 amino acids. The CDR3 sequence is CASSPPEGGALQETQYF. The CDR3 DNA sequence: TGTGCCAGCAGCCCCCCAGAAGGGGGGGCCCTACAAGAGACCCAGTACTTC.

In this sample, this clone turned up many times. The V call is TRBV6-1, the J call TRBJ2-2; TRBD1 matches 10 bases. This CDR3 is built from 14 residues. Trimming removed 1 base from V and 7 bases from J; junction bases left unmatched: 0. The germline V gene encodes CDR1 MNHNS and CDR2 SASEGT. CDR3 loop: CASSEGTGGGELFF. The CDR3 DNA is TGTGCCAGCAGTGAAGGGACAGGGGGCGGGGAGCTGTTTTTT.

The rearrangement joins TRBV11-3 to TRBJ2-5; 9 nucleotides line up with TRBD2. CDR1 is SGHNT and CDR2 is YENEEA in the germline V gene. This CDR3 is 15 amino acids long. The junction had 3 bases not matched to a gene; V was cut back by 1 base and J by 3 bases. The CDR3 loop reads CASSLGLADKETQYF. The CDR3, as DNA: TGTGCCAGCAGCTTAGGACTAGCGGATAAAGAGACCCAGTACTTC.

This chain links TRBV7-2 with TRBJ1-1, with D maybe TRBD1 (6 bases). Germline V gene lookup returns CDR1 SGHTA and CDR2 FQGNSA. The CDR3 spans 14 residues. Trimming shortened V by 5 bases and J by 0 bases, and 10 bases separated the two germline ends. In DNA form, the CDR3 reads TGTGCCAGCAGCCCCAACAGGGTGAACACTGAAGCTTTCTTT. This sequence encodes CASSPNRVNTEAFF.

This sequence joins TRBV9 and TRBJ1-2; no clear D. The germline V gene has CDR1 SGDLS and CDR2 YYNGEE. V was cut by 1 base and J by 3 bases, with 19 bases left in between. This CDR3 is built from 17 residues. This CDR3 is CASSVPDFGRFDYGYTF. In nucleotides, the CDR3 is TGTGCCAGCAGCGTACCCGACTTCGGGAGATTCGACTATGGCTACACCTTC.

This chain links TRBV9 with TRBJ1-4; D not resolved. This CDR3 is 16 amino acids long. Trimming removed 0 bases from V and 8 bases from J, with 17 bases in between. Germline V CDR1 and CDR2: SGDLS, YYNGEE. CDR3 loop: CASSVEGGSPTEKLFF. CDR3 DNA sequence: TGTGCCAGCAGCGTAGAAGGAGGCAGTCCAACCGAAAAACTGTTTTTT.

CDR3 DNA: TGCGCCAGCAGCATCTGGGACAGTGCTAACTATGGCTACACCTTC. This sequence encodes CASSIWDSANYGYTF. V usage is TRBV5-1 and J usage is TRBJ1-2, with 7 bases identical to TRBD1. The CDR3 is made up of 15 amino acids. The germline V gene has CDR1 SGHRS and CDR2 YFSETQ. The ends lost 4 bases at V and 0 bases at J; junction bases unmatched: 6.

This chain links TRBV13 with TRBJ2-7; 11 bases are shared with TRBD2. V lost 5 bases and J lost 6; bases outside the gene matches: 12. The CDR3 has 16 residues. Looked up from germline, CDR1 is PRHDT and CDR2 is FYEKMQ (reference sequence). In nucleotides, the CDR3 is TGTGCCAGCAGCCCCCTATTAGCGGGGGGGCCAGCCGAGCAGTACTTC. This encodes CASSPLLAGGPAEQYF.

V usage is TRBV7-9 and J usage is TRBJ2-3, with D possibly matching TRBD2 (7 bases). This CDR3 has 15 amino acids. V dropped 0 bases and J dropped 3 bases, with 10 bases sitting between them. Germline values: CDR1 SEHNR, CDR2 FQNEAQ (reference sequence). The CDR3 DNA is TGTGCCAGCAGCTTAGCCGGGGGGCCAACAGATACGCAGTATTTT. This codes for CASSLAGGPTDTQYF.

In DNA form, the CDR3 reads TGCGCCAGCAGCTCTGGACTAGCGGGGGGCGATGAGCAGTTCTTC. Translating it yields CASSSGLAGGDEQFF. V usage is TRBV5-1 and J usage is TRBJ2-1; 14 nucleotides match TRBD2. The length of the CDR3 is 15 residues. From germline, CDR1 is SGHRS and CDR2 YFSETQ. J gave up 8 bases and V 3 bases, and 4 bases lay outside the gene matches. Together with reference TRBV5-1 and TRBJ2-1, the CDR3 gives the full variable domain: KAGVTQTPRYLIKTRGQQVTLSCSPISGHRSVSWYQQTPGQGLQFLFEYFSETQRNKGNFPGRFSGRQFSNSRSEMNVSTLELGDSALYLCASSSGLAGGDEQFFGPGTRLTVL.

V is TRBV27 and J is TRBJ2-5; 9 bases map to TRBD2. The CDR3 is 16 amino acids. Germline V gene sequence: CDR1 MNHEY, CDR2 SMNVEV (reference sequence). V lost 2 bases to trimming and J lost 4 bases; unmatched junction nucleotides: 8. The CDR3 nucleotides are TGTGCCAGCAGTTTAGGAAACCTAGCGGGGTTAGAGACCCAGTACTTC. This sequence encodes CASSLGNLAGLETQYF.

The rearrangement joins TRBV12-2 to TRBJ2-1; the table's D call of TRBD1 was not tested on the DNA. TRBV12-2 is annotated as a pseudogene. CDR3 length equals 15 residues. This CDR3 reads CASRLEGQACDEQFF. The DNA for the CDR3 is TGTGCAAGTCGCTTAGAGGGACAGGCCTGCGATGAGCAGTTCTTC.

This clone appeared once. The chain has TRBV5-6 and TRBJ1-5, with 10 nucleotides matching TRBD1. There are 14 residues in the CDR3. Germline CDR1 SGHDT, CDR2 YYEEEE. Trimming at V came to 4 bases and at J to 6 bases, leaving 4 bases not matched to a gene. CDR3 protein: CASSGTGDRQPQHF. The CDR3 region has the DNA TGTGCCAGCAGCGGGACAGGGGATCGTCAGCCCCAGCATTTT.

This clone appeared once. The chain is built from TRBV9 and TRBJ1-2, with TRBD1 matching 10 bases. With V trimmed by 1 base and J by 8 bases, 8 bases remained unmatched. CDR1 SGDLS and CDR2 YYNGEE come from the germline V gene. CDR3 size: 15 residues. The CDR3 DNA reads TGTGCCAGCAGCGTAATGGAGACAGGGGGCGGCGGCTACACCTTC. This sequence encodes CASSVMETGGGGYTF.

This clone came up a few times. The CDR3 is CASSQDLVGYTEAFF. The CDR3 DNA is TGTGCCAGCAGCCAAGATCTTGTCGGTTACACTGAAGCTTTCTTT. The chain is built from TRBV14 and TRBJ1-1; no clear D. The CDR3 sequence is 15 residues long. CDR1 is SGHDN and CDR2 is FVKESK in the germline V gene. V shed 0 bases and J shed 3 bases, with 11 bases lying between them.

The rearrangement joins TRBV5-1 to TRBJ2-1, with TRBD2 matching over 11 bases. Germline V gene lookup returns CDR1 SGHRS and CDR2 YFSETQ. V lost 5 bases to trimming and J lost 3 bases; unmatched junction nucleotides: 4. There are 15 residues in the CDR3. CDR3 nucleotide sequence: TGCGCCAGCAGGGGGGGACTAGCGGACTACAATGAGCAGTTCTTC. Amino acids: CASRGGLADYNEQFF.

The chain joins TRBV4-1 to TRBJ1-2, with 8 bases matching TRBD1. The CDR3 covers 14 residues. After removal of 1 base from V and 8 bases from J, the junction contained 6 bases not matched to a gene. Per germline, CDR1 MGHRA and CDR2 YSYEKL. CDR3 region: CASSQGQQGDGYTF. Here the CDR3 DNA reads TGCGCCAGCAGCCAAGGGCAACAGGGGGACGGCTACACCTTC.

A single count supports this clone. The rearrangement links TRBV2 to TRBJ2-3, with D possibly TRBD1 on 7 matching bases. This CDR3 contains 14 residues. Germline loops: CDR1 SNHLY, CDR2 FYNNEI. The germline V and J ends were trimmed by 4 bases and 5 bases, with 13 bases remaining between them. The CDR3 bases are TGTGCCAGCAGTGGTGACAGGGAGGTAGATACGCAGTATTTT. The encoded protein is CASSGDREVDTQYF.

The chain couples TRBV3-1 (or the pseudogene TRBV3-2) to TRBJ2-3; 10 positions agree with TRBD1. Unmatched junction bases numbered 7, after V lost 3 bases and J lost 7 bases. CDR1 is LGHDT and CDR2 is YNNKEL in the germline V gene (reference sequence). This CDR3 comprises 15 residues. The CDR3 nucleotides are TGTGCCAGCAGCCACGGGACAGGGGTTAGAAATACGCAGTATTTT. Residues: CASSHGTGVRNTQYF.

Here the CDR3 reads CASSIGPGGDRPQHF. CDR3 nucleotide sequence: TGTGCCAGTAGTATAGGTCCAGGGGGCGATAGGCCCCAGCATTTT. V and J are TRBV19 and TRBJ1-5; TRBD1 matches at 8 bases. The CDR3 has 15 amino acids. Germline CDR1 and CDR2: LNHDA and SQIVND (reference sequence). V was clipped by 1 base and J by 9 bases; unmatched bases: 8.